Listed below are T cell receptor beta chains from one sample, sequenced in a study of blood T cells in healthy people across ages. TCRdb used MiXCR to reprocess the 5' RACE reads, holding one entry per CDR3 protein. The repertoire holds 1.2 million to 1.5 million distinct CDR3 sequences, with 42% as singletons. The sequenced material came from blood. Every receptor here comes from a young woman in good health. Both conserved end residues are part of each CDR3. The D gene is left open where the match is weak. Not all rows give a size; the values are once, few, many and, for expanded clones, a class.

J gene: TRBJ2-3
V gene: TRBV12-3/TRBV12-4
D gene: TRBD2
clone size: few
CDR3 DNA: TGTGCCAGCAGTTTCAGAGGGAGGGGAGATACGCAGTATTTT
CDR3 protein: CASSFRGRGDTQYF

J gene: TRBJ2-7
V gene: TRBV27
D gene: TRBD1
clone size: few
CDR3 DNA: TGTGCCAGCAGAATATACGGGACAGGGGGAATATGCGAGCAGTACTTC
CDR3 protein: CASRIYGTGGICEQYF

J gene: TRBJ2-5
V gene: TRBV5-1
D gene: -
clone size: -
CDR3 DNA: TGCGCCAGCAGCCGGTCCCCGGGGGCCGAAGAGACCCGGTACTTC
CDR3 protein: CASSRSPGAEETRYF

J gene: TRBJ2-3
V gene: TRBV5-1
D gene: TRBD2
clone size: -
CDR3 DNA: TGCGCCAGCAGATACCCTAGCGGGGGGCGAGATACGCAGTATTTT
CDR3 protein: CASRYPSGGRDTQYF

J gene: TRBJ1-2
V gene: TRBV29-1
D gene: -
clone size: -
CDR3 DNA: TGCAGCGTCGCCGAACCCCACAACTATGGCTACACTTTC
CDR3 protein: CSVAEPHNYGYTF

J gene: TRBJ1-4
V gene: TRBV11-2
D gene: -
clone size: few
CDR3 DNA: TGTGCCAGCAGCTTAGAAACACATGAAAAACTGTTTTTT
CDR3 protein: CASSLETHEKLFF

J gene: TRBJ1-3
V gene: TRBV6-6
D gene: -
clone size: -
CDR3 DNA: TGTGCCAGCAGTCCACAGGGTTGGGGAAACACCATATATTTT
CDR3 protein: CASSPQGWGNTIYF

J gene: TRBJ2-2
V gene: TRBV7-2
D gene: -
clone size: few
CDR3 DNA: TGTGCCAGCACCCGACCCAACACCGGGGAGCTGTTTTTT
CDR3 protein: CASTRPNTGELFF

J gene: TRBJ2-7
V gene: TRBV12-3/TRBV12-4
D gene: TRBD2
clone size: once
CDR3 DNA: TGTACCAGCAGTTCTCGATCCCGGGGGACTAGCGGCTACGAGCAGTACTTC
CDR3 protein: CTSSSRSRGTSGYEQYF

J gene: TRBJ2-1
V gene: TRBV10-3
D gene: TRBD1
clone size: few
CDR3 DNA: TGTGCCACCAACCCCGGGACAGGGGGTACAAATGAGCAGTTCTTC
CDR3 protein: CATNPGTGGTNEQFF

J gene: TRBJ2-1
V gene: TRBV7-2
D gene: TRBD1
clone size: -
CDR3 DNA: TGTGCCAGCACTCCGACAGGGGGATTCTACAATGAGCAGTTCTTC
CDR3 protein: CASTPTGGFYNEQFF

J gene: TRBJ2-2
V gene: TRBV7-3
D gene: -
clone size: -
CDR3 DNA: TGTGCCAGCAGCCCGGGACGCACCGGGGAGCTGTTTTTT
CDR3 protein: CASSPGRTGELFF

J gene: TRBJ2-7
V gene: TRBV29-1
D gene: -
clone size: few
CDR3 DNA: TGCAGCGTTGCCCACTATGATGGGGTCGAGCAGTACTTC
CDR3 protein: CSVAHYDGVEQYF

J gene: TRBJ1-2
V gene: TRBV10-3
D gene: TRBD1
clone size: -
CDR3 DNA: TGTGCCATCAGCTCCGGAACAGGGGGAGGCTACACCTTC
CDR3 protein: CAISSGTGGGYTF

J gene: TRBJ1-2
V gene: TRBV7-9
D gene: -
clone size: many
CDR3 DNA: TGTGCCAGCAGCTTAAATAGGAACTATGGCTACACCTTC
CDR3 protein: CASSLNRNYGYTF

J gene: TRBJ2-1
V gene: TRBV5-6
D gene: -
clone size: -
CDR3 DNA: TGTGCCAGCAGCGGGAAGATTAATGAGCAGTTCTTC
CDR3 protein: CASSGKINEQFF

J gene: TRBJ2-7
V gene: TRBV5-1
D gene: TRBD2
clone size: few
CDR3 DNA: TGCGCCAGCAGCTTGGGCCCGGTAGCGGGATACGACGAGCAGTACTTC
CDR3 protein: CASSLGPVAGYDEQYF

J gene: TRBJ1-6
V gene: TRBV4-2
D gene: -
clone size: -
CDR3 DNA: TGTGCCAGCAGCCAAGATCCCGATTCACCCCTCCACTTT
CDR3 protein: CASSQDPDSPLHF

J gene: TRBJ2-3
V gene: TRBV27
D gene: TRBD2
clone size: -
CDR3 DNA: TGTGCCAGCAGTCTACATGGGACTAGCGGGAGTTCAGATACGCAGTATTTT
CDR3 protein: CASSLHGTSGSSDTQYF

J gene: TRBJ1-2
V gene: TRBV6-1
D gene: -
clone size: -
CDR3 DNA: TGTGCCAGCAATCCCACACAATTCTATGGCTACACCTTC
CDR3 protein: CASNPTQFYGYTF

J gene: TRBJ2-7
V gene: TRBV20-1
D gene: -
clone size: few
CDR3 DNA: TGCAGTGCTAGAGATCCCCCAGGGCGGGGCAGCTCCTACGAGCAGTACTTC
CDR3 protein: CSARDPPGRGSSYEQYF

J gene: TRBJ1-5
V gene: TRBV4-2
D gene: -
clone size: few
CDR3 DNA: TGTGCCAGCAGCCAAGATAATCCTGGGGAGAGGACCAAGAGCAATCAGCCCCAGCATTTT
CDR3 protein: CASSQDNPGERTKSNQPQHF

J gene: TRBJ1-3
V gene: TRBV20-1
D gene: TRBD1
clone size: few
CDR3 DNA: TGCAGTGCTAGGACAGGGGGAGGAAACACCATATATTTT
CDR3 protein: CSARTGGGNTIYF

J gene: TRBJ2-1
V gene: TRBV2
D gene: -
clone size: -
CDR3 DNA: TGTGCCAGCAGTGATTTCTCAGGGCACAATGAGCAGTTCTTC
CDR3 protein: CASSDFSGHNEQFF

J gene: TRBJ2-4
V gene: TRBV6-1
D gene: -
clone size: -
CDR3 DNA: TGTGCCAGACAAACCTATAGGAGGGAACCAGGTAGGGTTGAGCAGTACTTC
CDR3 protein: CARQTYRREPGRVEQYF

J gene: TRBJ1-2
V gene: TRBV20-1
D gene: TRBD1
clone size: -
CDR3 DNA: TGCAGTACCCGGGACAGGGGTGCTAACTATGGCTACACCTTC
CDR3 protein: CSTRDRGANYGYTF

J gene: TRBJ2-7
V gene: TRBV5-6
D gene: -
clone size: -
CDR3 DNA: TGTGCCAGCAGCTGGACCGCAGACGAGCAGTACTTC
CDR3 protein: CASSWTADEQYF

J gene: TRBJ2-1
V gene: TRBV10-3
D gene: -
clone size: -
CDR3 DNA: TGTGCCATCAGTGAGTCGGGAGGCGCAAACAATGAGCAGTTCTTC
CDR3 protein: CAISESGGANNEQFF

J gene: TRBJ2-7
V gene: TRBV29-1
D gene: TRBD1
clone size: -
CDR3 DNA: TGCAGCGTTGAAGACCGAGGACAGGGGTCCCCAGACGAGCAGTACTTC
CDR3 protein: CSVEDRGQGSPDEQYF

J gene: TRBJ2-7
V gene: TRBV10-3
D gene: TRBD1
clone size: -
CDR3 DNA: TGTGCCATCAGTGAGTCGGGGACAGGGAACCGCGAGCAGTACTTC
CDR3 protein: CAISESGTGNREQYF

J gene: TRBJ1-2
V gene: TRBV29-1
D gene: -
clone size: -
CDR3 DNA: TGCAGCGTTGACTGGGACCTCGACCGGGGCTACACCTTC
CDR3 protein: CSVDWDLDRGYTF

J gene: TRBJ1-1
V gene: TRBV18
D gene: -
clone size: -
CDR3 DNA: TGTGCCGGCTCCTCGGGGTACATGAACACTGAAGCTTTCTTT
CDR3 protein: CAGSSGYMNTEAFF

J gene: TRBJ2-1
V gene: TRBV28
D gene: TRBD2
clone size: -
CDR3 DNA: TGTGCCAGCACCCGAGGACTAGCGGGGGGCCTACCTCGCGAGCAGTTCTTC
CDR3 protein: CASTRGLAGGLPREQFF

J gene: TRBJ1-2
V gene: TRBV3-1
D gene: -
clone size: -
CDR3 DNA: TGTGCCAGCAGCCGAGATACGGTTGGCGCCTACACCTTC
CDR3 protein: CASSRDTVGAYTF

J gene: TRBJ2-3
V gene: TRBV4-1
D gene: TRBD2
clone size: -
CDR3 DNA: TGCGCCAGCAGCCCATACGGGAGGTCCACAGATACGCAGTATTTT
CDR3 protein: CASSPYGRSTDTQYF

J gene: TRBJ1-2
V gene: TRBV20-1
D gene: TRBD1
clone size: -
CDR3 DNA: TGCAGTGCGCCAACCCTCGGGACAGGGAATGGCTACACCTTC
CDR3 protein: CSAPTLGTGNGYTF

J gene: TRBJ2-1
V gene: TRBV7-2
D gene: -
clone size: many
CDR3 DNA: TGTGCCAGCAGCTTACAACTAATGGATGGGCAGTTCTTC
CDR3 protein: CASSLQLMDGQFF

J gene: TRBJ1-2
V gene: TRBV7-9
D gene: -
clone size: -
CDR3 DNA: TGTGCCGGCAGCTTAGGGCAAGATGGCTACACCTTC
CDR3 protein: CAGSLGQDGYTF

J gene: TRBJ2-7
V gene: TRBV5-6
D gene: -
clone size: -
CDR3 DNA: TGTGCCAGCAGCTACACCGGGACCGACGAGCAGTACTTC
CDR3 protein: CASSYTGTDEQYF

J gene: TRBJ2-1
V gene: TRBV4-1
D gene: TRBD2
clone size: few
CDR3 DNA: TGCGCCAGCAGCGCGGGACTAGACGTTGAGCAGTTCTTC
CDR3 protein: CASSAGLDVEQFF

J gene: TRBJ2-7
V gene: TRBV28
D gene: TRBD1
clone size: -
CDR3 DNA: TGTGCCAGCACGGGACAGGGGGCAAAGGTGTACGAGCAGTACTTC
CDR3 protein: CASTGQGAKVYEQYF

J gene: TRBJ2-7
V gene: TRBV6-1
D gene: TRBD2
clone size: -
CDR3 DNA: TGTGCCAGCCAGCGGGATACTTCCTACGAGCAGTACTTC
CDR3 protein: CASQRDTSYEQYF

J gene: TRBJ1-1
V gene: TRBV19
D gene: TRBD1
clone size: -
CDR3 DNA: TGTGCCAGTAGTATTGGCCTGGGACAGGGGCTTGGCACTGAAGCTTTCTTT
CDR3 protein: CASSIGLGQGLGTEAFF

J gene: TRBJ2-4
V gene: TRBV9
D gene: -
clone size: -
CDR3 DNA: TGTGCCAGCAGCGATCAGTCAGGGGAGCAGTACTTC
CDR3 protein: CASSDQSGEQYF

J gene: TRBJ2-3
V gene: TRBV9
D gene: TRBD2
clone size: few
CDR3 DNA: TGTGCCAGCAGCGGGCGGGGGGTAGTCACAGATACGCAGTATTTT
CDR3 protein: CASSGRGVVTDTQYF

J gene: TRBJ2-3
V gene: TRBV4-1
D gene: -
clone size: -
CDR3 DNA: TGCGCCAGCAGCCAAGGTGGATTAAGAGTCACAGATACGCAGTATTTT
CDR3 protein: CASSQGGLRVTDTQYF

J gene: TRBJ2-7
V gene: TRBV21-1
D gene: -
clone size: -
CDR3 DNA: TGTGCCAGCAGCAAAGGCCGACAGGGCAGGGGGACGGACGAGCAGTACTTC
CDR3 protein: CASSKGRQGRGTDEQYF

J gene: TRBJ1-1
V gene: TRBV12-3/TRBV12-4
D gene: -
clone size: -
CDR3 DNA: TGTGCCAGCACCTTAAGCACGGTTAACACTGAAGCTTTCTTT
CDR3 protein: CASTLSTVNTEAFF

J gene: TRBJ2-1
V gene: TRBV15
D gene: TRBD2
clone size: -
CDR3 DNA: TGTGCCACCAGCAGGACTAGCGGGGCTTACAATGAGCAGTTCTTC
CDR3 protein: CATSRTSGAYNEQFF

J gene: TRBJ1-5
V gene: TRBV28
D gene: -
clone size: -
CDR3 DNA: TGTGCCAGCAGTCTCGGGACGAGGGGCAATCAGCCCCAGCATTTT
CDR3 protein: CASSLGTRGNQPQHF

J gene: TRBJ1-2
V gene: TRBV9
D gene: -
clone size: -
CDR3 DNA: TGTGCCAGCAGCGTAGCCGTCGGACCCCAAGGGAGTGGCTACACCTTC
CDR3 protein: CASSVAVGPQGSGYTF

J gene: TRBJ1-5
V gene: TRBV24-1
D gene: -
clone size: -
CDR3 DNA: TGTGCCACCAGTCGCGATCGCGGGCCCCGGCATTTT
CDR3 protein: CATSRDRGPRHF

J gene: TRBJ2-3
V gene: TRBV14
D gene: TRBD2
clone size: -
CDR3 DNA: TGTGCCAGCAGCCAGCCGGGACTAGCGGGACGGGATACGCAGTATTTT
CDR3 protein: CASSQPGLAGRDTQYF